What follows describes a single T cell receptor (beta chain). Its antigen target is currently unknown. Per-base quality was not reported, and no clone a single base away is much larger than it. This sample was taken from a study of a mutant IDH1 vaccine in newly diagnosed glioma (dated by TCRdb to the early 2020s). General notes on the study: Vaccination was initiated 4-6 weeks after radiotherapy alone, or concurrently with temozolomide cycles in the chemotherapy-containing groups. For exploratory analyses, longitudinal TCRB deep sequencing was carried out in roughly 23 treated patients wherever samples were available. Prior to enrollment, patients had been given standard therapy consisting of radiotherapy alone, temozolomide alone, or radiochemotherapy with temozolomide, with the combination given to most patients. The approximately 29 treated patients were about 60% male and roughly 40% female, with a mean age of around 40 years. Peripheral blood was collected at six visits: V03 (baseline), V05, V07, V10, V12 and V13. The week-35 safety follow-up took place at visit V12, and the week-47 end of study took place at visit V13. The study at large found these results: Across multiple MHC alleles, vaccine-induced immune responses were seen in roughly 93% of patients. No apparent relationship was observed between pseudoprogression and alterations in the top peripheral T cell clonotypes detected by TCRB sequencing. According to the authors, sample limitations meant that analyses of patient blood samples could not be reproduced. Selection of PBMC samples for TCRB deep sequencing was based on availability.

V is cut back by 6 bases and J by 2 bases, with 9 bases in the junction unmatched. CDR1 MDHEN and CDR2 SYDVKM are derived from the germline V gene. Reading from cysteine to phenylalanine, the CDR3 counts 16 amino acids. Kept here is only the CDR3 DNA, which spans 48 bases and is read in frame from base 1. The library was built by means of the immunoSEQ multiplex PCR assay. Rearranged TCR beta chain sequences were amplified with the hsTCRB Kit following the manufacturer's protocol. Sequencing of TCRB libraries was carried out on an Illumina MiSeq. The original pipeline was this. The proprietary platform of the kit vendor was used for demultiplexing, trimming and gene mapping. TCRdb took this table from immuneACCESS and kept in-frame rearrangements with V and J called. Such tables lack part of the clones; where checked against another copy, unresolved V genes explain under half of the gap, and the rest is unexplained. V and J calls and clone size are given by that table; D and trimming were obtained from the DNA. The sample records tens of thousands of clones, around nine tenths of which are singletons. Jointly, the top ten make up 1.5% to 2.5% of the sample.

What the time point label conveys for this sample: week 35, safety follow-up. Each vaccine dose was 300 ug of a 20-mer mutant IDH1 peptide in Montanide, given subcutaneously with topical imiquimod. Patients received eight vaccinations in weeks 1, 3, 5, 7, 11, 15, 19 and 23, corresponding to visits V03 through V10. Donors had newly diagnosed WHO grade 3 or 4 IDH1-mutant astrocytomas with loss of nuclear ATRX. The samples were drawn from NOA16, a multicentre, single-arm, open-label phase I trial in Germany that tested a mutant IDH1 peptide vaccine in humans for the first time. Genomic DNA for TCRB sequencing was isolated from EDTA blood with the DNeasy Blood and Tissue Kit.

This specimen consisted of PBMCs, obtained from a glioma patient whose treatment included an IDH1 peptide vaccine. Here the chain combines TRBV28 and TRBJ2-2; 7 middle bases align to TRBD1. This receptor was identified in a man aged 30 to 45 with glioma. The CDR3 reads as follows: CASSADRPLNTGELFF. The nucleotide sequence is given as TGTGCCAGCAGCGCGGACAGGCCTTTAAACACCGGGGAGCTGTTTTTT. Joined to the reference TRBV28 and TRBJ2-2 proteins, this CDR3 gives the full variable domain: DVKVTQSSRYLVKRTGEKVFLECVQDMDHENMFWYRQDPGLGLRLIYFSYDVKMKEKGDIPEGYSVSREKKERFSLILESASTNQTSMYLCASSADRPLNTGELFFGEGSRLTVL.